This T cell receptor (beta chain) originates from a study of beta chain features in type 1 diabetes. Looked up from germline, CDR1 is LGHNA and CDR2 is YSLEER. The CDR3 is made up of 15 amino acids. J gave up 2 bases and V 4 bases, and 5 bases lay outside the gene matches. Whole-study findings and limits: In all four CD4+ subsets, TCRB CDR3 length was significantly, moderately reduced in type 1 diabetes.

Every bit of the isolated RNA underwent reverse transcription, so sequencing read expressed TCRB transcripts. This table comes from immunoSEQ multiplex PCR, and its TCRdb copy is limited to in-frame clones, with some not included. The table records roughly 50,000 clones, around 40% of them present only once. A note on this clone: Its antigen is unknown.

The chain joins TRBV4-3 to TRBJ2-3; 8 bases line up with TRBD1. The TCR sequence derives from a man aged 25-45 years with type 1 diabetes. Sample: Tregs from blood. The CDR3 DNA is TGCGCCAGCAGCCTCGACAGGGGTTTCACAGATACGCAGTATTTT. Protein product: CASSLDRGFTDTQYF.